The 32 T cell receptor beta chains below were found in one sample sequenced in a study of OX40 agonist ivuxolimab in advanced cancers. Sequenced by immunoSEQ multiplex PCR; TCRdb stores in-frame clones only, minus some. Among roughly 5,100 clones listed, roughly two thirds were seen once. The input for sequencing was CD4+ or CD8+ T cells sorted from blood, taken in a trial of the OX40 agonist ivuxolimab. These receptors originate from an adult with an advanced solid tumor such as melanoma, head and neck, liver or kidney cancer.

The chain has TRBV5-1 and TRBJ2-5; D remains unclear. Germline lookup yields CDR1 SGHRS and CDR2 YFSETQ. The CDR3 runs to 15 residues. The ends were cut back, 0 bases at V and 4 bases at J, with 13 bases in the middle. The CDR3 DNA reads TGCGCCAGCAGCTTGGAGGGCGTAGTGGGAGAGACCCAGTACTTC. Translating gives CASSLEGVVGETQYF. The complete variable domain, with remaining parts taken from reference TRBV5-1 and TRBJ2-5, reads KAGVTQTPRYLIKTRGQQVTLSCSPISGHRSVSWYQQTPGQGLQFLFEYFSETQRNKGNFPGRFSGRQFSNSRSEMNVSTLELGDSALYLCASSLEGVVGETQYFGPGTRLLVL.

The DNA of the CDR3 is TGTGCCAGCAGCATTTTAGGGGGTCCCTTGAACACTGAAGCTTTCTTT. Encoded protein: CASSILGGPLNTEAFF. The chain couples TRBV7-9 to TRBJ1-1; a weak D match, TRBD1 (6 bases). Germline lookup yields CDR1 SEHNR and CDR2 FQNEAQ (reference sequence). The CDR3 spans 16 residues. Trimming pared 5 bases from V and 0 bases from J, leaving 16 bases between.

A few counts support this clone. This chain connects TRBV19 to TRBJ2-5; the match to TRBD2 covers 7 bases. The length of the CDR3 is 15 residues. V was clipped by 4 bases and J by 4 bases; unmatched bases: 9. Germline CDR1 and CDR2: LNHDA and SQIVND (reference sequence). CDR3: CASSTTGTTGETQYF. The CDR3 coding sequence is TGTGCCAGTAGTACCACCGGGACTACAGGAGAGACCCAGTACTTC.

The rearrangement uses TRBV9 and TRBJ1-1, with D possibly TRBD1 on 5 matching bases. V was trimmed by 3 bases and J by 1 base, leaving 16 bases between them. This CDR3 comprises 16 residues. CDR1 is SGDLS, CDR2 YYNGEE, per germline. CDR3 protein: CASSAGNIYPNTEAFF. The CDR3 bases are TGTGCCAGCAGCGCAGGGAATATATATCCGAACACTGAAGCTTTCTTT.

V and J are TRBV6-1 and TRBJ2-3; 8 bases map to TRBD1. The CDR3 sequence is 15 residues long. V dropped 10 bases and J dropped 4; count of bases not matched to a gene: 13. The germline CDR1 and CDR2 sequences are MNHNS and SASEGT. The CDR3 DNA reads TGTGCCAACCAGCGGACAGGGAAGGTGCCAGATACGCAGTATTTT. It is translated as CANQRTGKVPDTQYF.

The V and J genes are TRBV4-2 and TRBJ2-7, with TRBD2 identical over 8 bases. Germline V gene data show CDR1 as LGHNA and CDR2 as YNFKEQ. This CDR3 has 16 residues. V lost 3 bases and J lost 2; bases outside the gene matches: 9. The CDR3 sequence is CASSHPTGGGTYEQYF. DNA for the CDR3: TGTGCCAGCAGCCACCCGACGGGCGGGGGGACCTACGAGCAGTACTTC.

This clone was observed once. This chain uses TRBV1 with TRBJ2-7; whether TRBD2, the table's D call, matches the DNA was not checked. TRBV1 corresponds to a pseudogene. The CDR3 sequence is 16 residues long. CDR3 DNA: TGCACCAGCAGCCCCCGTTCTCGGGGGAGCTCCTACGAGCAGTACTTC. Translation: CTSSPRSRGSSYEQYF.

This clone was observed once. The junction departs from the called germline gene at one end, perhaps through a read error. The chain recombines TRBV9 with TRBJ1-2; 8 nucleotides align to TRBD1. The length of the CDR3 is 13 residues. Germline CDR1 SGDLS, CDR2 YYNGEE. This CDR3 reads CASSATGQVFEAF. In DNA form, the CDR3 reads TGTGCCAGCAGCGCCACGGGACAGGTCTTCGAGGCCTTC.

The chain combines TRBV15 with TRBJ2-7, with unresolved D. Germline-derived CDR1 and CDR2 are LNHNV and YYDKDF (reference sequence). This CDR3 is 15 amino acids long. V was cut by 3 bases and J by 1 base, with 13 bases left in between. This CDR3 is CATSRDGGISYEQYF. DNA for the CDR3: TGTGCCACCAGCAGGGACGGTGGGATTTCCTACGAGCAGTACTTC.

The chain links TRBV13 to TRBJ1-3, with unresolved D. Trimming removed 0 bases from V and 4 bases from J, with 10 bases in between. The length of the CDR3 is 15 residues. CDR1 and CDR2 from the germline V gene are PRHDT and FYEKMQ (reference sequence). CDR3 loop: CASSLGGNPGNTIYF. As DNA, the CDR3 is TGTGCCAGCAGCTTAGGGGGGAATCCCGGAAACACCATATATTTT.

This chain uses TRBV5-5 with TRBJ2-7; D might be TRBD1 or TRBD2, each matching 5 bases. Germline V lookup: CDR1 SGHKS, CDR2 YYEKEE (reference sequence). Trimming removed 2 bases from V and 2 bases from J, with 11 bases in between. CDR3 size: 14 residues. CDR3 sequence: CASSFRDGTYEQYF. The CDR3 DNA sequence: TGTGCCAGCAGCTTCCGGGACGGAACCTACGAGCAGTACTTC. The variable domain in full, completed from reference TRBV5-5 and TRBJ2-7, reads DAGVTQSPTHLIKTRGQQVTLRCSPISGHKSVSWYQQVLGQGPQFIFQYYEKEERGRGNFPDRFSARQFPNYSSELNVNALLLGDSALYLCASSFRDGTYEQYFGPGTRLTVT.

The gene calls are TRBV4-1 and TRBJ2-7; 12 bases line up with TRBD2. The CDR3 has 17 amino acids. V lost 1 base to trimming and J lost 1 base; unmatched junction nucleotides: 5. Looked up from germline, CDR1 is MGHRA and CDR2 is YSYEKL. The CDR3 bases are TGCGCCAGCAGCCAAGTTTTTACTAGCGGGGGGTCCTACGAGCAGTACTTC. It specifies CASSQVFTSGGSYEQYF.

This chain connects TRBV11-1 to TRBJ2-1, with D maybe TRBD1 (5 bases). Germline assignment: CDR1 SGHAT and CDR2 FQDESV (reference sequence). The V and J ends lost 5 bases and 7 bases respectively, with 9 bases between them. The CDR3 length is 12 residues. The CDR3 DNA is TGTGCCAGCAGCCAGGGATTAAATGAGCAGTTCTTC. As protein: CASSQGLNEQFF.

This sequence joins TRBV7-2 and TRBJ1-1; tentatively, D is TRBD1 (5 bases). Trimming stripped 5 bases from V and 2 bases from J, with 12 bases between. The CDR3 has 14 amino acids. CDR1 is SGHTA, CDR2 FQGNSA, per germline. CDR3 nucleotides: TGTGCCAGCAGCCTAATGGGGCGAAACACTGAAGCTTTCTTT. Its protein product is CASSLMGRNTEAFF.

This chain connects TRBV9 to TRBJ1-1; no reliable D call. Germline V gene sequence: CDR1 SGDLS, CDR2 YYNGEE. V lost 3 bases and J lost 4, with 10 bases in between. The CDR3 has 13 residues. In nucleotides, the CDR3 is TGTGCCAGCAGCGACTGGGAGGGCACTGAAGCTTTCTTT. Encoded protein: CASSDWEGTEAFF.

This chain connects TRBV4-2 to TRBJ2-3; 8 bases are shared with TRBD2. The CDR3 is 18 residues long. With V trimmed by 0 bases and J by 3 bases, 11 bases remained unmatched. Per the germline V gene, CDR1 is LGHNA and CDR2 is YNFKEQ. CDR3 amino acids: CASSQDLSAGGLTDTQYF. The CDR3 nucleotides read TGTGCCAGCAGCCAAGATCTGTCGGCGGGGGGCCTAACAGATACGCAGTATTTT.

In its sample, this clone is medium-sized (0.01 to 0.1%). The chain employs TRBV27 and TRBJ2-7, with 12 bases aligning to TRBD1. Trimming removed 5 bases from V and 6 bases from J; junction bases left unmatched: 8. This CDR3 spans 15 amino acids. The germline CDR1 and CDR2 sequences are MNHEY and SMNVEV (reference sequence). The CDR3 DNA sequence: TGTGCCAGCAGTGAAACGGGACAGGGGGCGGTCGAGCAGTACTTC. Translating it yields CASSETGQGAVEQYF.

This clone showed up just once. V gene TRBV9 combines with J gene TRBJ2-1, with 13 bases lining up with TRBD2. Looked up from germline, CDR1 is SGDLS and CDR2 is YYNGEE. CDR3 size: 15 residues. Trimming took 7 bases from V and 4 from J; bases not matched to a gene: 5. CDR3 DNA: TGTGCCAGCGGGACTAGCGGGGATGTTTACAATGAGCAGTTCTTC. This sequence encodes CASGTSGDVYNEQFF.

This clone has only a few counts. V is TRBV27 and J is TRBJ1-3; D is perhaps TRBD1 (6 bases). Trimming pared 4 bases from V and 2 bases from J, leaving 9 bases between. CDR1 and CDR2 from the germline V gene are MNHEY and SMNVEV (reference sequence). The CDR3 loop spans 14 amino acids. The CDR3 protein is CASSWGGPGNTIYF. Here the CDR3 DNA reads TGTGCCAGCAGTTGGGGGGGCCCTGGAAACACCATATATTTT.

The chain uses TRBV5-1 and TRBJ2-7; 7 bases agree with TRBD1. This CDR3 is built from 13 residues. Trimming at V came to 4 bases and at J to 5 bases, leaving 6 bases not matched to a gene. CDR1 and CDR2 from the germline V gene are SGHRS and YFSETQ. The CDR3 loop is CASSLRQGHEQYF. The CDR3 DNA reads as TGCGCCAGCAGCCTCCGACAGGGCCACGAGCAGTACTTC. The complete variable domain, with remaining parts taken from reference TRBV5-1 and TRBJ2-7, reads KAGVTQTPRYLIKTRGQQVTLSCSPISGHRSVSWYQQTPGQGLQFLFEYFSETQRNKGNFPGRFSGRQFSNSRSEMNVSTLELGDSALYLCASSLRQGHEQYFGPGTRLTVT.

This clone was found many times. The chain employs TRBV13 and TRBJ2-5; D is possibly TRBD1 (7 bases). The CDR3 totals 14 residues. With 5 bases removed from V and 2 bases from J, the gap between germline ends came to 12 bases. CDR1 is PRHDT and CDR2 is FYEKMQ in the germline V gene (reference sequence). CDR3 bases: TGTGCCAGCAGCCGGAGGGACAGACAAGAGACCCAGTACTTC. It translates to CASSRRDRQETQYF.

The CDR3 region is CASSSGGFEQYF. CDR3 in DNA: TGTGCCAGCAGCTCCGGCGGTTTCGAGCAGTACTTC. The chain employs TRBV9 and TRBJ2-7, with no clear D. CDR1 and CDR2 from the germline V gene are SGDLS and YYNGEE. The V gene lost 4 bases and the J gene lost 6 bases, with 11 bases spanning the gap. The CDR3 spans 12 residues.

This chain connects TRBV6-4 to TRBJ2-3; D is unclear. The germline V and J ends were trimmed by 3 bases and 2 bases, with 6 bases remaining between them. This CDR3 is built from 13 residues. Germline V gene sequence: CDR1 MRHNA, CDR2 SNTAGT. CDR3 DNA: TGTGCCAGCAGTGAAAGCCACACAGATACGCAGTATTTT. It is translated as CASSESHTDTQYF.

This clone was counted once. This sequence may be a read error, since a much larger clone differs from it by one base. The chain links TRBV6-5 to TRBJ1-2; D is ambiguous. The V gene lost 4 bases and the J gene lost 4 bases, with 19 bases spanning the gap. CDR3 size: 16 residues. CDR1 and CDR2 from the germline V gene are MNHEY and SVGAGI. The CDR3 loop reads CASSSYLGSPSYGYTF. CDR3 in DNA: TGTGCCAGCAGTTCCTATCTGGGCAGCCCTAGCTATGGCTACACCTTC.

This chain uses TRBV29-1 with TRBJ2-2; D is undetermined. Trimming shortened V by 2 bases and J by 6 bases, and 19 bases separated the two germline ends. The germline gives CDR1 SQVTM, CDR2 ANQGSEA. This CDR3 is built from 16 residues. The chain's CDR3 is CSVEIHDQGVAGELFF. CDR3 in DNA: TGCAGCGTTGAAATACACGACCAAGGAGTTGCCGGGGAGCTGTTTTTT.

The chain is built from TRBV9 and TRBJ1-1; perhaps TRBD1 as D (6 bases). The V end lost 3 bases, the J end lost 0 bases, and 12 bases lay between the germline ends. The CDR3 has 15 amino acids. Germline V gene sequence: CDR1 SGDLS, CDR2 YYNGEE. CDR3 protein: CASSEGGFVNTEAFF. The CDR3 DNA sequence: TGTGCCAGCAGCGAGGGGGGGTTTGTGAACACTGAAGCTTTCTTT.

The chain joins TRBV7-9 to TRBJ2-4; D remains ambiguous. The CDR3 extends over 12 amino acids. The ends were cut back, 7 bases at V and 9 bases at J, with 13 bases in the middle. Germline values: CDR1 SEHNR, CDR2 FQNEAQ (reference sequence). The CDR3 DNA reads as TGTGCCAGCAACCCGAATAGTATCATTCAGTACTTC. It codes for CASNPNSIIQYF.

This chain links TRBV28 with TRBJ1-5, with no clear D. Germline CDR1 and CDR2: MDHEN and SYDVKM. This CDR3 is built from 17 residues. Between the trimmed V and J ends, which lost 6 bases and 0 bases, there was a span of 18 bases. CDR3 DNA sequence: TGTGCCAGCAGACTCCATCCAGAGGTTAATAGCAATCAGCCCCAGCATTTT. The encoded protein is CASRLHPEVNSNQPQHF.

The chain links TRBV9 to TRBJ2-7; D perhaps matches TRBD1 (6 bases). The V gene lost 3 bases and the J gene lost 0 bases, with 16 bases spanning the gap. Germline assignment: CDR1 SGDLS and CDR2 YYNGEE. The CDR3 length is 16 residues. CDR3 residues: CASSGRDGGSSYEQYF. The CDR3 region has the DNA TGTGCCAGCAGCGGTAGGGATGGGGGCAGCTCCTACGAGCAGTACTTC.

By share, this clone counts as medium-sized. The chain carries TRBV14 and TRBJ1-2; 10 bases align to TRBD1. The CDR3 covers 14 residues. The V gene end was trimmed by 1 base and the J gene end by 6 bases; junction bases not matched to a gene: 2. Germline V gene data show CDR1 as SGHDN and CDR2 as FVKESK. CDR3 loop: CASSQGGTGDGYTF. Written as DNA, the CDR3 is TGTGCCAGCAGCCAAGGCGGGACAGGGGATGGCTACACCTTC.

In its sample, this clone ranks as large. The gene calls are TRBV25-1 and TRBJ1-6; 9 bases are a match to TRBD1. CDR1 is MGHDK and CDR2 is SYGVNS in the germline V gene. The CDR3 totals 15 residues. V lost 1 base, J lost 5 bases, and 0 bases stayed unmatched. This chain's CDR3 is CASSEWDRDNSPLHF. DNA for the CDR3: TGTGCCAGCAGTGAATGGGACAGGGATAATTCACCCCTCCACTTT.

The chain couples TRBV27 to TRBJ2-2; 10 bases are a match to TRBD2. J gave up 9 bases and V 2 bases, and 6 bases lay outside the gene matches. This CDR3 has 15 amino acids. Germline lookup yields CDR1 MNHEY and CDR2 SMNVEV (reference sequence). The CDR3 region is CASSLGSGGTRELFF. CDR3 sequence (DNA): TGTGCCAGCAGTTTAGGTAGCGGGGGGACCCGGGAGCTGTTTTTT.